These 20 T cell receptor beta chains share one sample of origin, sequenced in a study of blood T cell repertoires in COVID-19. Clones were read by immunoSEQ multiplex PCR, and TCRdb kept only the in-frame ones, dropping some. The sample includes roughly 100,000 clones, 80% to 95% of them seen just once. Input material: peripheral blood. These receptors were obtained from a man aged 50 to 59 with active COVID-19.

The chain combines TRBV5-1 with TRBJ1-3; a weak D match, TRBD1 (5 bases). The germline V gene has CDR1 SGHRS and CDR2 YFSETQ. CDR3 length equals 15 residues. The germline V and J ends were trimmed by 0 bases and 1 base, with 8 bases remaining between them. The CDR3 DNA reads as TGCGCCAGCAGCTTGGAGGGGTTATCTGGAAACACCATATATTTT. It codes for CASSLEGLSGNTIYF.

The chain carries TRBV4-1 and TRBJ2-7; 10 positions agree with TRBD2. The length of the CDR3 is 16 residues. CDR1 MGHRA and CDR2 YSYEKL come from the germline V gene. V lost 1 base to trimming and J lost 0 bases; unmatched junction nucleotides: 3. Here the CDR3 reads CASSQGASGSSYEQYF. CDR3 nucleotides: TGCGCCAGCAGCCAAGGAGCTAGCGGGAGCTCCTACGAGCAGTACTTC.

The CDR3 loop reads CAAPGGEDEAFF. The CDR3 coding sequence is TGTGCCGCCCCAGGGGGCGAGGATGAAGCTTTCTTT. This chain joins TRBV5-3 and TRBJ1-1; 8 bases match TRBD1. TRBV5-3 is labeled an ORF, and its function is uncertain. CDR3 length: 12 amino acids. Trimming took 10 bases from V and 7 from J; bases not matched to a gene: 9.

J is TRBJ2-7 and V is TRBV12-3 or TRBV12-4; D call uncertain. V was clipped by 4 bases and J by 3 bases, with 4 bases between them. The CDR3 runs to 11 residues. The CDR3 here is CASSYNYEQYF. As DNA, the CDR3 is TGTGCCAGCAGTTACAACTACGAGCAGTACTTC.

V gene TRBV7-2 combines with J gene TRBJ2-3; TRBD1 might be the D (6 bases). Germline lookup yields CDR1 SGHTA and CDR2 FQGNSA. This CDR3 has 15 amino acids. The V gene lost 7 bases and the J gene lost 5 bases, with 19 bases spanning the gap. CDR3 in DNA: TGTGCCAGCATGGTTGGGCAGGGGAGAGGAGATACGCAGTATTTT. It translates to CASMVGQGRGDTQYF.

CDR3 bases: TGCGCCAGCAGCTTAAGCGAGGACACAGATACGCAGTATTTT. This translates into CASSLSEDTDTQYF. The V gene is TRBV5-1, the J gene TRBJ2-3; D is unclear. The CDR3 consists of 14 residues. CDR1 is SGHRS, CDR2 YFSETQ, per germline. V was cut by 2 bases and J by 2 bases, with 9 bases left in between.

The genes are TRBV28 and TRBJ1-1, with 7 bases fitting TRBD1. The CDR3 sequence is 14 residues long. CDR1 is MDHEN, CDR2 SYDVKM, per germline. The ends lost 1 base at V and 8 bases at J; junction bases unmatched: 7. DNA for the CDR3: TGTGCCAGCAGTTTATCTCCGGGACAGACGGAAGCTTTCTTT. Amino acid sequence: CASSLSPGQTEAFF.

This chain links TRBV5-5 with TRBJ1-1, with 10 bases identical to TRBD1. The ends lost 5 bases at V and 4 bases at J; junction bases unmatched: 14. The CDR3 is made up of 17 amino acids. Germline CDR1 is SGHKS and CDR2 is YYEKEE (reference sequence). The CDR3 protein is CASSDREDRGLGTEAFF. CDR3 bases: TGTGCCAGCAGTGACCGGGAAGACAGGGGGCTTGGCACTGAAGCTTTCTTT.

The rearrangement uses TRBV30 and TRBJ2-3; maybe TRBD1 (5 bases). V was clipped by 0 bases and J by 0 bases, with 7 bases between them. From germline, CDR1 is GTSNPN and CDR2 SVGIG (reference sequence). CDR3 length equals 14 residues. CDR3 coding DNA: TGTGCCTGGAGTGTAGGGGATAGCACAGATACGCAGTATTTT. It is translated as CAWSVGDSTDTQYF.

V is TRBV15 and J is TRBJ2-7; D gene uncertain. V dropped 0 bases and J dropped 0 bases, with 6 bases sitting between them. The CDR3 is 14 amino acids. Germline-derived CDR1 and CDR2 are LNHNV and YYDKDF (reference sequence). In DNA, the CDR3 is TGTGCCACCAGCAGAGAGGTCAGCTCCTACGAGCAGTACTTC. It translates to CATSREVSSYEQYF. The variable domain in full, completed from reference TRBV15 and TRBJ2-7, reads DAMVIQNPRYQVTQFGKPVTLSCSQTLNHNVMYWYQQKSSQAPKLLFHYYDKDFNNEADTPDNFQSRRPNTSFCFLDIRSPGLGDTAMYLCATSREVSSYEQYFGPGTRLTVT.

About this clone: Relative to the germline gene, one junction end is altered; a read error may explain this. This chain joins TRBV7-9 and TRBJ2-5; 7 bases match TRBD2. Germline assignment: CDR1 SEHNR and CDR2 FQNEAQ (reference sequence). This CDR3 has 13 amino acids. The CDR3 DNA sequence: TGTGCCAGCAGCCTAGCTAGCGGAGAGACCCAGTACTTC. This codes for CASSLASGETQYF.

This rearrangement joins TRBV5-4 to TRBJ1-4; no reliable D call. V shed 4 bases and J shed 0 bases, with 16 bases lying between them. The CDR3 length is 17 residues. Germline V gene sequence: CDR1 SGHNT, CDR2 YYREEE (reference sequence). CDR3 residues: CASSRKRERATNEKLFF. In DNA, the CDR3 is TGTGCCAGCAGCCGAAAAAGGGAGAGGGCAACTAATGAAAAACTGTTTTTT.

The rearrangement joins TRBV5-1 to TRBJ2-3, with D uncertain. This CDR3 has 16 residues. The V gene's germline CDR1 is SGHRS and CDR2 YFSETQ. V was shortened by 4 bases and J by 6 bases, with 21 bases between the two germline ends. The CDR3 sequence is CASSPAVTAAPDTQYF. The DNA for the CDR3 is TGCGCCAGCAGCCCCGCAGTCACAGCCGCCCCTGATACGCAGTATTTT.

This chain joins TRBV28 and TRBJ2-2; 7 bases are a match to TRBD1. The V gene end was trimmed by 4 bases and the J gene end by 0 bases; junction bases not matched to a gene: 2. Germline V gives CDR1 MDHEN, CDR2 SYDVKM. The CDR3 sequence is 15 residues long. The CDR3 sequence: CASSYRGANTGELFF. DNA for the CDR3: TGTGCCAGCAGTTACAGGGGTGCGAACACCGGGGAGCTGTTTTTT.

A note on this clone: One junction end disagrees with the germline gene, perhaps due to a read error. The rearrangement uses TRBV6-1 and TRBJ1-5; TRBD1 agrees at 9 bases. Per the germline V gene, CDR1 is MNHNS and CDR2 is SASEGT. The CDR3 runs to 15 residues. The chain's CDR3 is CASSEDRGINQPQHF. CDR3 DNA sequence: TGTGCCAGCAGCGAAGACAGGGGGATAAATCAGCCCCAGCATTTT.

This clone was recorded once. The rearrangement uses TRBV2 and TRBJ1-6; D not resolved. Trimming shortened V by 3 bases and J by 7 bases, and 7 bases separated the two germline ends. The CDR3 is 13 residues long. The germline V gene encodes CDR1 SNHLY and CDR2 FYNNEI. CDR3 sequence (DNA): TGTGCCAGCAGTGACCTCGGGAATTCACCCCTCCACTTT. Translating it yields CASSDLGNSPLHF.

The rearrangement links TRBV28 to TRBJ1-4; TRBD1 might be the D (5 bases). The CDR3 contains 16 residues. Trimming left V 6 bases short and J 2 bases short, with 16 bases between. Germline V gene lookup returns CDR1 MDHEN and CDR2 SYDVKM. This chain's CDR3 is CASSHRAAGTNEKLFF. The CDR3 bases are TGTGCCAGCAGCCACCGGGCGGCAGGGACTAATGAAAAACTGTTTTTT.

V gene TRBV18 combines with J gene TRBJ2-7; D possibly corresponds to TRBD2 (5 bases). The CDR3 is 12 residues long. Looked up from germline, CDR1 is KGHSH and CDR2 is LQKENI. V gave up 3 bases and J gave up 6 bases, with 9 bases separating them. The CDR3 is CASSPGGTEQYF. In DNA, the CDR3 is TGTGCCAGCTCACCCGGAGGTACCGAGCAGTACTTC.

This chain links TRBV28 with TRBJ1-5; 7 bases fit TRBD1. The CDR3 is 14 amino acids. The V segment lost 6 bases and the J segment 2 bases; nucleotides outside the gene matches: 4. Germline V gene sequence: CDR1 MDHEN, CDR2 SYDVKM. CDR3: CASREGGGNQPQHF. The CDR3 bases are TGTGCCAGCAGGGAAGGGGGCGGCAATCAGCCCCAGCATTTT.

J is TRBJ1-1 and V is TRBV19, with a weak D call TRBD1 (6 bases). CDR1 is LNHDA and CDR2 is SQIVND in the germline V gene (reference sequence). This CDR3 contains 14 residues. Deletions cut 5 bases from V and 5 bases from J, with 15 bases between. Here the CDR3 DNA reads TGTGCCAGTAGTCTATGGGGGGGCGAGACTGAAGCTTTCTTT. This encodes CASSLWGGETEAFF. The variable domain in full, with the rest retrieved from reference TRBV19 and TRBJ1-1, is DGGITQSPKYLFRKEGQNVTLSCEQNLNHDAMYWYRQDPGQGLRLIYYSQIVNDFQKGDIAEGYSVSREKKESFPLTVTSAQKNPTAFYLCASSLWGGETEAFFGQGTRLTVV.